The subject of this entry is one T cell receptor (beta chain). The antigen remains unidentified. V was pared by 4 bases and J by 0 bases, with 15 bases between. This CDR3 spans 16 amino acids. CDR1 is SGHRS and CDR2 is YFSETQ in the germline V gene. Included in the TCR beta cDNA libraries were unique molecular identifiers. Around 450,000 cDNA molecules were recovered from an input of 1 to 10 million T cells. TCRdb independently ran MiXCR on the PCR reads; one entry per CDR3 protein. The sample records over 150,000 distinct CDR3 sequences, 35% to 40% being singletons. The sample originates from a study of post-analysis software for immune sequencing data. Study overall: Recorded disease courses covered relapsing-remitting, secondary progressive and progressive-relapsing multiple sclerosis. Some patients had no subtype annotation.

Points from the study as a whole: Roughly 5 TRBV segments (TRBV5-6, TRBV5-1 and TRBV20-1 among them) occurred more frequently in patients than in controls.

Sequencing was performed on blood, taken after autologous hematopoietic stem cell transplantation. The TCR was taken from a girl between 10 and 17 years old with multiple sclerosis. The V gene is TRBV5-1, the J gene TRBJ2-3; D unclear. The CDR3: CASSSTPGSSTDTQYF. In nucleotides, the CDR3 is TGCGCCAGCAGCAGCACACCAGGATCCAGCACAGATACGCAGTATTTT. The entire variable domain, with the rest obtained from reference TRBV5-1 and TRBJ2-3, is as follows: KAGVTQTPRYLIKTRGQQVTLSCSPISGHRSVSWYQQTPGQGLQFLFEYFSETQRNKGNFPGRFSGRQFSNSRSEMNVSTLELGDSALYLCASSSTPGSSTDTQYFGPGTRLTVL.